This T cell receptor (beta chain) is from a study of T cells in Graves' hyperthyroidism and ophthalmopathy. Points from the study as a whole: Most expanded thyroid clonotypes above 0.001 also appeared in blood.

Exclusion of a patient resulted from uncontrolled infection, other autoimmune disease, pregnancy or lactation. Fresh peripheral blood, about 10 ml of it, supplied the PBMCs. There were TCR beta CDR3 regions amplified from RNA transcripts. RT-PCR in the first round (using the HTBI primer set) targeted the TCR CDR3. TCRdb reprocessed the multiplex PCR reads with MiXCR, giving one entry per CDR3 protein. Among roughly 530,000 distinct CDR3 sequences listed, roughly 18% were seen once. Details on this clonotype: As yet, its antigen is unknown.

Trimming took 4 bases from V and 7 from J; bases not matched to a gene: 5. This CDR3 spans 15 amino acids. Germline V gene sequence: CDR1 KGHDR, CDR2 SFDVKD. V gene TRBV24-1 combines with J gene TRBJ1-5, with TRBD1 matching over 11 bases. The sequence came from a woman younger than 30 with Graves' ophthalmopathy. Sequenced sample: blood. The CDR3 DNA sequence: TGTGCCACCAGTGACGGGACAGGGGGACGGCAGCCCCAGCATTTT. This translates into CATSDGTGGRQPQHF.